This note documents a single T cell receptor (beta chain) sequence. Its antigen is still unknown. These data are taken from a study of cytomegalovirus exposure and HLA in healthy donors. General study points: In a later analysis, several top co-occurrence clusters appeared linked to parvovirus B19, influenza, CMV and Epstein-Barr virus.

V dropped 3 bases and J dropped 7 bases, with 14 bases sitting between them. The CDR3 has 15 amino acids. Germline values: CDR1 SGDLS, CDR2 YYNGEE. This PCR relied on a set of 60 Vbeta primers and 13 Jbeta primers. Clones were sequenced by immunoSEQ multiplex PCR, and TCRdb holds only the in-frame ones, with some missing. Seen here are approximately 140,000 clones, about 76% observed once, and the top ten hold 0.55% to 0.75%. V and J are TRBV9 and TRBJ1-6; D remains unclear. The source of this sequence is a man younger than 30 in good health and CMV-seronegative. Sequencing was performed on PBMCs. CDR3 protein: CASSESGRGNSPLHF. The CDR3 nucleotides read TGTGCCAGCAGCGAAAGTGGCAGAGGGAATTCACCCCTCCACTTT.